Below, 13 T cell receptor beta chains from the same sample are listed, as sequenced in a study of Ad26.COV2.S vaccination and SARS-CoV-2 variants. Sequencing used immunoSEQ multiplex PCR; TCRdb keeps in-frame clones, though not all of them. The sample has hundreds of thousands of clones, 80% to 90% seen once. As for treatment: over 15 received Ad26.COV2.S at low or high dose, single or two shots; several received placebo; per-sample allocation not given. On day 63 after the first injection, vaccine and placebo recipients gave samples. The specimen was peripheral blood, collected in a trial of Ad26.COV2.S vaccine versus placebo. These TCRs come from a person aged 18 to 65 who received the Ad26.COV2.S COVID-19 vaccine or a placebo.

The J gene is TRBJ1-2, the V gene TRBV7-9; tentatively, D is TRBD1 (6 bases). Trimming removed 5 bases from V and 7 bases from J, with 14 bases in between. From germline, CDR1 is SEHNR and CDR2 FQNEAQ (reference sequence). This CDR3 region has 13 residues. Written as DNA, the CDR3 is TGTGCCAGCAGCCACGAACAGGGAGGTGGCTACACCTTC. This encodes CASSHEQGGGYTF.

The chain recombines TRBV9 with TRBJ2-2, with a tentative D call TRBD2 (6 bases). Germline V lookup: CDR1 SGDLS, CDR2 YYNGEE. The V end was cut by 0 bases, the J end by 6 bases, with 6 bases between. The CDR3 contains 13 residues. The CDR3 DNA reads TGTGCCAGCAGCGTAGGGGGGGCCGGGGAGCTGTTTTTT. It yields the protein CASSVGGAGELFF.

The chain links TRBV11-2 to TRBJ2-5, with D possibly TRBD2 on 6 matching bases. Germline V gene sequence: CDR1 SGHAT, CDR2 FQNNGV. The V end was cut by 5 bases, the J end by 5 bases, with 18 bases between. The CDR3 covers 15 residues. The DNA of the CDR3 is TGTGCCAGCAGCCGACGCGGGACGGAGGATGAGACCCAGTACTTC. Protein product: CASSRRGTEDETQYF.

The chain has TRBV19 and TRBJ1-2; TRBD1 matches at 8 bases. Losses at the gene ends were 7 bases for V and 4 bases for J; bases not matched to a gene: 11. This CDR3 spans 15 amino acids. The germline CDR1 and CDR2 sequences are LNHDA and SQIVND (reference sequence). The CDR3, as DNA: TGTGCCAGTAACCGTCCAGGGGGCGCCGGCTATGGCTACACCTTC. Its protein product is CASNRPGGAGYGYTF.

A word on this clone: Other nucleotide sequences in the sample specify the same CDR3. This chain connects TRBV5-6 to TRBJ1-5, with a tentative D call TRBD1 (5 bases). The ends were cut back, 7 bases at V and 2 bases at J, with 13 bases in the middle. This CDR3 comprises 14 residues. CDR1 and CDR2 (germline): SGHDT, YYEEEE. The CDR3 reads CASSPGGGNQPQHF. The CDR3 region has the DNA TGTGCCAGCTCCCCGGGGGGGGGCAATCAGCCCCAGCATTTT.

DNA for the CDR3: TGTGCCAGCAGCGGACTAGCGAGGGCAGATACGCAGTATTTT. Amino acids: CASSGLARADTQYF. The V gene is TRBV9, the J gene TRBJ2-3, with 8 bases fitting TRBD2. In germline, CDR1 is SGDLS, CDR2 YYNGEE. The CDR3 has 14 amino acids. V dropped 3 bases and J dropped 4; count of bases not matched to a gene: 4.

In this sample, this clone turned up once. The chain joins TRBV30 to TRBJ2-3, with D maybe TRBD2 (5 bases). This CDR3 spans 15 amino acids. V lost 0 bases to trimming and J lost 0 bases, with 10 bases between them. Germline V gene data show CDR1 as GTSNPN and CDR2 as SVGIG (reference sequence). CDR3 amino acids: CAWSVLTTSTDTQYF. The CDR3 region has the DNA TGTGCCTGGAGTGTCTTGACTACCAGCACAGATACGCAGTATTTT. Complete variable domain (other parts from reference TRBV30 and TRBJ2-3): SQTIHQWPATLVQPVGSPLSLECTVEGTSNPNLYWYRQAAGRGLQLLFYSVGIGQISSEVPQNLSASRPQDRQFILSSKKLLLSDSGFYLCAWSVLTTSTDTQYFGPGTRLTVL.

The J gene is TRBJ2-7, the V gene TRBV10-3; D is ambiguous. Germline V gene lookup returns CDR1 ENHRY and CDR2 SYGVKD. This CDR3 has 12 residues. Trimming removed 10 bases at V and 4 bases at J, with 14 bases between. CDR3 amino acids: CATRPDGYEQYF. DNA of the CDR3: TGTGCCACCCGTCCGGACGGATACGAGCAGTACTTC.

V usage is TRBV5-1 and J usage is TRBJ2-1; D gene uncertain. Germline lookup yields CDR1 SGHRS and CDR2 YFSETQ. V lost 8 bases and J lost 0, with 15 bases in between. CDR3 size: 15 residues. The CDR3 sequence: CASSPAQSSYNEQFF. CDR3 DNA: TGCGCCAGTTCCCCAGCGCAGAGCTCCTACAATGAGCAGTTCTTC.

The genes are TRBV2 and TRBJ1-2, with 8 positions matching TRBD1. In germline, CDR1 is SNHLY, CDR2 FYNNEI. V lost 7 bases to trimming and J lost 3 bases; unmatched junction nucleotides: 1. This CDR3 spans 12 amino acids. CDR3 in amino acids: CASTTGDYGYTF. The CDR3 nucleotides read TGTGCCAGCACGACAGGGGACTATGGCTACACCTTC.

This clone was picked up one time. The CDR3 nucleotides are TGTGCCAGTAGTATGACTAGCGGGAGCGGAGAGACCCAGTACTTC. Protein product: CASSMTSGSGETQYF. This chain uses TRBV19 with TRBJ2-5, with TRBD2 matching over 12 bases. J was trimmed by 4 bases and V by 3 bases; bases with no gene match: 3. The CDR3 is 15 residues long. Looked up from germline, CDR1 is LNHDA and CDR2 is SQIVND (reference sequence).

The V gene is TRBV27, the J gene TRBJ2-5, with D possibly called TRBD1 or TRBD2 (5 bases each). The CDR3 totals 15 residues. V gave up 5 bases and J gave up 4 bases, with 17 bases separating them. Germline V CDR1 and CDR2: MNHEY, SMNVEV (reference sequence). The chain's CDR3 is CASSPLEGRGETQYF. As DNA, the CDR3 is TGTGCCAGCAGTCCCCTTGAGGGAAGGGGAGAGACCCAGTACTTC.

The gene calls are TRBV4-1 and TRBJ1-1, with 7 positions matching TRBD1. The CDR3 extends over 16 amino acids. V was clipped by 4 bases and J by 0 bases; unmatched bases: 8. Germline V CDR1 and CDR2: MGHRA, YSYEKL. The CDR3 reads CASSRSPGQLNTEAFF. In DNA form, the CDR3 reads TGCGCCAGCAGCCGTTCGCCGGGACAGCTGAACACTGAAGCTTTCTTT.